This paragraph covers one TCR beta chain sequence. The clone's antigen remains unknown. There are no base qualities to consult, and no much larger clone falls within one base. This record belongs to a study of blood T cell repertoires in COVID-19 (dated by TCRdb to the early 2020s). Study-level background: Collaborator samples came from the United States, Italy and Spain and covered acute and convalescent phases of COVID-19. Deeply sampled blood TCRbeta repertoires from subjects exposed to, actively infected with, or recovered from COVID-19 were included in the dataset. Where available, HLA class I and class II types were taken from metadata supplied by the sample provider and were not determined by assay-based typing. The repertoires were released in a freely available public database intended as a resource for research on the immune response to SARS-CoV-2. The prospective study material was composed of cDNA or gDNA derived from T cells, B-cell-depleted T cells, or PBMCs. Samples were obtained from the ongoing ImmuneRACE study (first 160 participants) and from approximately 1,200 subjects provided by 6 global collaborators. Sample metadata almost always included a de-identified subject ID, COVID-19 status, age in years and sex.

The immunoSEQ Assay, a bias-controlled multiplex PCR, was used to amplify TCRbeta CDR3 regions from genomic DNA. The authors' analysis ran thus. Within the assay, amplification of reference gene primers was used to estimate how many nucleated cells each sample contained. Sequence reads were collapsed and filtered to measure the absolute abundance of every unique TCRbeta CDR3 rearrangement. For each sample, productive Simpson clonality was calculated by taking the square root of Simpson's diversity index across productive rearrangements. In TCRdb, the immuneACCESS table is reduced to in-frame sequences with V and J assigned. These tables do not hold every clone; where another copy was compared, an unresolved V gene accounts for under half, and the others remain unexplained. V, J and clone size reflect that table, while D and trimming were determined from the DNA. For this sample the table gives approximately 69,000 clones, of which less than 90% were detected only once. The ten biggest clones cover about 20% of the sample.

The germline V gene provides CDR1 SGDLS and CDR2 YYNGEE. Trimming takes 1 base from V and 3 bases from J, and the germline ends sit 20 bases apart. Spanning cysteine to phenylalanine, the CDR3 consists of 18 amino acids. Only the CDR3 DNA is retained, 54 bases long and in frame from the first base. Study-level results and caveats: The amount of clinical and demographic metadata varied by source and participant and was provided uncurated.

Collaborating institutions collected whole blood in K2EDTA tubes following their own protocols. For TCRbeta analysis, collaborators shipped samples in one of three forms: frozen whole blood, isolated PBMCs, or DNA extracted from either of those sample types. In this chain, TRBV9 is recombined with TRBJ2-1, and perhaps TRBD2 as D gene, on 5 matching bases. The source material was peripheral blood. The origin of this receptor is an elderly woman with acute or convalescent COVID-19. The CDR3 in this case is CASSVTPRGFVNYNEQFF. The DNA is as follows: TGTGCCAGCAGCGTAACCCCCCGAGGGTTCGTGAACTACAATGAGCAGTTCTTC.